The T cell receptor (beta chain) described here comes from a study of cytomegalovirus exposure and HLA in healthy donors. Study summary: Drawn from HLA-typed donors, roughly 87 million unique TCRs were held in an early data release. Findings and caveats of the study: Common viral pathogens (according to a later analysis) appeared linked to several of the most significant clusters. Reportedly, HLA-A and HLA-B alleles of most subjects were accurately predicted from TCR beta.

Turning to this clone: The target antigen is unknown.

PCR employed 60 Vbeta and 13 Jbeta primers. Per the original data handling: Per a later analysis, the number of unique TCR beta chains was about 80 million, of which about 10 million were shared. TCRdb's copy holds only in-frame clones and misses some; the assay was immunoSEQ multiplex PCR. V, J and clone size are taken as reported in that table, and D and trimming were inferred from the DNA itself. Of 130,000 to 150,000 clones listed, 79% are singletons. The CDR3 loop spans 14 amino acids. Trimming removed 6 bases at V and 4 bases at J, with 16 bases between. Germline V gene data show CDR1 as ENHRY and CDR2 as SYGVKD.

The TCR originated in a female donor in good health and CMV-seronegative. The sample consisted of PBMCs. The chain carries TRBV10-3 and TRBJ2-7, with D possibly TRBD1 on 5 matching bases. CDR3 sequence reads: CAIRTLDRTYEQYF. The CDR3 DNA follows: TGTGCCATCAGGACACTCGACAGAACGTACGAGCAGTACTTC.